The 6 T cell receptor beta chains below come from one sample, sequenced in a study of monozygotic twins with cystic fibrosis. Using immunoSEQ multiplex PCR, the repertoire was profiled, and TCRdb retains in-frame clones only, with some absent. The table includes 30,000 to 35,000 clones, more than 90% detected once. Sequences were obtained from blood. The receptor source for this set is a girl aged 2 to 9 with cystic fibrosis.

The chain employs TRBV7-9 and TRBJ2-2; D ambiguous. The CDR3 runs to 16 residues. CDR1 is SEHNR, CDR2 FQNEAQ, per germline (reference sequence). V lost 5 bases, J lost 1 base, and 14 bases lay in between. The CDR3 region is CASSPAVRLNTGELFF. CDR3 nucleotide sequence: TGTGCCAGCAGCCCGGCGGTCCGACTGAACACCGGGGAGCTGTTTTTT.

This clone was counted a few times. This sequence joins TRBV6-5 and TRBJ2-7, with D maybe TRBD2 (5 bases). CDR1 and CDR2 from the germline V gene are MNHEY and SVGAGI. This CDR3 has 13 residues. Trimming pared 4 bases from V and 6 bases from J, leaving 13 bases between. The CDR3 here is CASSSGLRGEQYF. The DNA for the CDR3 is TGTGCCAGCAGTTCTGGACTCCGGGGCGAGCAGTACTTC.

J is TRBJ2-7 and V is TRBV18; D is ambiguous. V was trimmed by 3 bases and J by 3 bases, leaving 12 bases between them. The CDR3 is 14 residues long. The germline V gene encodes CDR1 KGHSH and CDR2 LQKENI. As DNA, the CDR3 is TGTGCCAGCTCACCGGAAACCAAGGACTACGAGCAGTACTTC. This sequence encodes CASSPETKDYEQYF. Full variable domain (outside the CDR3, taken from reference TRBV18 and TRBJ2-7): NAGVMQNPRHLVRRRGQEARLRCSPMKGHSHVYWYRQLPEEGLKFMVYLQKENIIDESGMPKERFSAEFPKEGPSILRIQQVVRGDSAAYFCASSPETKDYEQYFGPGTRLTVT.

The chain links TRBV19 to TRBJ2-3, with 10 bases identical to TRBD2. V shed 5 bases and J 2 bases; nucleotides not matched to a gene: 10. CDR1 LNHDA and CDR2 SQIVND come from the germline V gene (reference sequence). The CDR3 consists of 17 residues. The CDR3 nucleotides are TGTGCCAGTAGTTCCCCTCCGGGACTAGCGTTCACAGATACGCAGTATTTT. It yields the protein CASSSPPGLAFTDTQYF.

V is TRBV4-1 and J is TRBJ1-1, with D uncertain. V dropped 10 bases and J dropped 3 bases, with 21 bases sitting between them. CDR1 is MGHRA, CDR2 YSYEKL, per germline. The CDR3 contains 15 residues. DNA of the CDR3: TGCGCCACCCAGAACTCGGACGGACGGGACACTGAAGCTTTCTTT. Translation gives CATQNSDGRDTEAFF.

The V gene is TRBV4-3, the J gene TRBJ2-1, with TRBD2 as a possible D gene (5 bases). The CDR3 covers 18 residues. Germline V gene lookup returns CDR1 LGHNA and CDR2 YSLEER. V was trimmed by 4 bases and J by 4 bases, leaving 23 bases between them. CDR3 residues: CASSRNPPVGVGYNEQFF. The CDR3 DNA sequence: TGCGCCAGCAGCCGAAACCCCCCAGTGGGAGTAGGTTACAATGAGCAGTTCTTC.